This T cell receptor (beta chain) originates from a study of T cells in Graves' hyperthyroidism and ophthalmopathy. Study-wide findings and caveats: Clonotypes that were expanded in thyroid above 0.001 mostly appeared in blood too.

Note on this clonotype: Antigen unknown.

CDR1 MDHEN and CDR2 SYDVKM come from the germline V gene. This CDR3 comprises 17 residues. Trimming at V came to 7 bases and at J to 5 bases, leaving 15 bases not matched to a gene. Researchers took RNA transcripts and amplified the TCR beta CDR3 regions from them. With the HTBI primer set, the TCR CDR3 went through a first round of RT-PCR. TCRdb re-called the multiplex PCR reads with MiXCR, one entry per CDR3 protein. This sample has approximately 600,000 distinct CDR3 sequences, with 16% found just once. The authors took PBMCs from 9.5 to 10 ml fresh peripheral blood. The sequenced sample consisted of blood. V usage is TRBV28 and J usage is TRBJ2-3; 10 positions agree with TRBD1. The clonotype was recovered from a woman aged 25 to 39 with Graves' hyperthyroidism. The DNA for the CDR3 is TGTGCCAGCATAACAAATGCGGACAGGGGGTTTGTAGATACGCAGTATTTT. Translating gives CASITNADRGFVDTQYF.